The source of this T cell receptor (beta chain) is a study of T cell changes during pregnancy in multiple sclerosis. After removal of 0 bases from V and 4 bases from J, the junction contained 6 bases not matched to a gene. This CDR3 has 16 amino acids. CDR1 is SGHRS, CDR2 YFSETQ, per germline. Data came from immunoSEQ multiplex PCR; TCRdb stores just in-frame clones and leaves some out. The data hold 70,000 or so clones, with around nine tenths observed a single time. Sequenced here: CD4+ T cells from peripheral blood mononuclear cells, sampled before pregnancy. This TCR was sampled from a female donor with multiple sclerosis, enrolled in a pregnancy study. The V and J genes are TRBV5-1 and TRBJ2-5, with 10 positions matching TRBD1. CDR3 residues: CASSLGSRDRGETQYF. CDR3 DNA sequence: TGCGCCAGCAGCTTGGGGTCCCGGGACAGGGGAGAGACCCAGTACTTC. Using reference TRBV5-1 and TRBJ2-5 for the parts outside the CDR3, the full variable domain is KAGVTQTPRYLIKTRGQQVTLSCSPISGHRSVSWYQQTPGQGLQFLFEYFSETQRNKGNFPGRFSGRQFSNSRSEMNVSTLELGDSALYLCASSLGSRDRGETQYFGPGTRLLVL.